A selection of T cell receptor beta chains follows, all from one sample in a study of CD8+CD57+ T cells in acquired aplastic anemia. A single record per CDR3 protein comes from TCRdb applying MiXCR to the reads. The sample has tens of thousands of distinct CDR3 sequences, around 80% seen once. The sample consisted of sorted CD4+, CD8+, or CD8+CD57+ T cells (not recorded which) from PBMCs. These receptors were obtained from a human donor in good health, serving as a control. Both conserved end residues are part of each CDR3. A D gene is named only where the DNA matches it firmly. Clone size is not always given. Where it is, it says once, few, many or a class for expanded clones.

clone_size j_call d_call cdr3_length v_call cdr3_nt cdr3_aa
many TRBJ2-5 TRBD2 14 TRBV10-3 TGTGCCATCAGTGGGCTAGCGGGGGGAGAGACCCAGTACTTC CAISGLAGGETQYF
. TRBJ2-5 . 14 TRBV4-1 TGCGCCAGCAGCCAAGATCCAGGGGCGAAGACCCAGTACTTC CASSQDPGAKTQYF
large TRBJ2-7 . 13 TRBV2 TGTGCCAGCAGTGGTCACCGTACGGACGAGCAGTACTTC CASSGHRTDEQYF
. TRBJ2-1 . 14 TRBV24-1 TGTGCCACCAGTGATTGGGGGTCCGGCGGGGAGCAGTTCTTC CATSDWGSGGEQFF
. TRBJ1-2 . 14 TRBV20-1 TGCAGTGCACCTGGACAGACGCGACTGTATGGCTACACCTTC CSAPGQTRLYGYTF
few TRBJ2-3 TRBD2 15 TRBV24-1 TGTGCCACCAGCGGGACTAGCGGGAACACAGATACGCAGTATTTT CATSGTSGNTDTQYF
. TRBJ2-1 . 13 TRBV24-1 TGTGCCACCAGTGATCGTCGAAGGAATGAGCAGTTCTTC CATSDRRRNEQFF
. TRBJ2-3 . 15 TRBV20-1 TGCAGTAGCGAGGGGGGGAATGTCGGAACAGATACGCAGTATTTT CSSEGGNVGTDTQYF
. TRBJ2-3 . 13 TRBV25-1 TGTGCCAGCAGTTACGGTTCCGCAGATACGCAGTATTTT CASSYGSADTQYF
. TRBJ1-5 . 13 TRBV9 TGTGCCAGCAGCGTAGACTGGAATCAGCCCCAGCATTTT CASSVDWNQPQHF
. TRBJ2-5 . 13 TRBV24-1 TGTGCCACCAGTGTGGCCGTGGGTGAGACCCAGTACTTC CATSVAVGETQYF
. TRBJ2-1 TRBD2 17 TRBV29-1 TGCAGCGTGGAAGGGACTAGCGGGAAACCATCCTACAATGAGCAGTTCTTC CSVEGTSGKPSYNEQFF
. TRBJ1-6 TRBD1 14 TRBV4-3 TGCGCCAGCAGCCAAGGTGCAGGGGGGTCACCCCTCCACTTT CASSQGAGGSPLHF
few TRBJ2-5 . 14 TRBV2 TGTGCCAGCAGTGAGGGACATTCCCAAGAGACCCAGTACTTC CASSEGHSQETQYF
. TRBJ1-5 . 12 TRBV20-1 TGCAGTGCTAGGGGGGCCGAACAGCCCCAGCATTTT CSARGAEQPQHF
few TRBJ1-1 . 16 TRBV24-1 TGTGCCACCAGTGATTTGACGACACTTATGAACACTGAAGCTTTCTTT CATSDLTTLMNTEAFF
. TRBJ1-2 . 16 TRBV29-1 TGCAGCGTTGACCCAATAGCAGGGGCCTCTAGCTATGGCTACGCCTTC CSVDPIAGASSYGYAF